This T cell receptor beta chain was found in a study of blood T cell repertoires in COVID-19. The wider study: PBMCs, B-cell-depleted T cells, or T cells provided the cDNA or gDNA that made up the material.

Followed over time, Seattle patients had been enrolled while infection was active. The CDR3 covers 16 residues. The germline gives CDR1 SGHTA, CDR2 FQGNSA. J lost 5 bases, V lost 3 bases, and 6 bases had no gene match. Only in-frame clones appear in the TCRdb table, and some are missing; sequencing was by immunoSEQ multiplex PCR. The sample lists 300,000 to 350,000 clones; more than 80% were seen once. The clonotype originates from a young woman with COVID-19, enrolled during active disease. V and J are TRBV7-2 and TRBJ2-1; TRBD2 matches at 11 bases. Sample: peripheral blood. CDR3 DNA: TGTGCCAGCAGCTTCCCCGGGACTAGCGGAAACAATGAGCAGTTCTTC. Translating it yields CASSFPGTSGNNEQFF.